Sequencing of this TCR beta chain was carried out in a study of regulatory T cells in long-lasting Graves disease. Study background: It was over 5 years of antithyroid drugs, with positive TSH receptor antibodies, that meant persistent Graves' disease.

Regarding time point: persistent/refractory GD, antithyroid drugs over 5 years with positive TRAb. Extracted RNA from PBMCs served as the source of the TCR library. As collected, the peripheral blood samples measured 7.5 to 10 milliliters each and went into EDTA tubes. With V trimmed by 4 bases and J by 4 bases, 4 bases remained unmatched. Germline CDR1 reads SGHRS; CDR2 reads YFSETQ. The CDR3 has 14 residues. For TCR beta, libraries came from iRepertoire HTBI primers and Arm-PCR of CDR3 regions. TCRdb itself ran the multiplex PCR reads through MiXCR, one entry per CDR3 protein. The sample consists of about 660,000 distinct CDR3 sequences, around 30% of them appearing once.

The TCR originated in a female donor with Graves disease. The chain joins TRBV5-1 to TRBJ2-3, with 9 positions matching TRBD2. The source material was peripheral blood mononuclear cells (PBMCs), sampled when the disease was refractory, from a patient treated with antithyroid drugs. CDR3 sequence reads: CASSVSGSPDTQYF. In DNA form, the CDR3 reads TGCGCCAGCAGCGTTAGCGGGAGCCCAGATACGCAGTATTTT.